This T cell receptor beta chain appears in the sequencing data of a study of tumor-infiltrating lymphocytes in primary liver carcinoma (dated by TCRdb to 2016 to 2017). Notes on the research overall: Surgical resection was performed in China between 2015 and 2016 on four to six patients with histopathologically diagnosed primary liver carcinoma. Hepatocellular carcinoma (four) or combined HCC and intrahepatic cholangiocarcinoma (one) was present in the five patients, who were three men and two women aged 30 to 69 years. The five patients had tumors staged T1-T3 N0M0, with maximum diameters ranging from roughly 4.2 to 11 cm. Each sample produced about 3.65 to 7.13 million productive TCRbeta reads, and read depth showed no significant difference between tissue types. The study combined TCRbeta repertoire sequencing, expression microarrays and whole-exome sequencing across five regions of each liver tumor, with adjacent normal tissue and blood. A total of about 35 specimens from 5 patients went through TCRbeta repertoire sequencing, namely 25 tumor regions, 5 adjacent noncancerous liver tissues and 5 peripheral blood samples. Reproducibility between technical replicate repertoires was high, with correlation coefficients above 0.95 and mean shared-clone rates around 0.88.

Starting from roughly 500 ng total RNA, TCRbeta-specific cDNA was produced by reverse transcription with a constant-region primer and ProtoScript II reverse transcriptase. Construction of the TCRbeta libraries relied on three nested rounds of multiplex PCR, following a slightly modified ARM-PCR procedure. Each of the first two PCR rounds ran for around 10 cycles using multiplex TRBV1-TRBV30 forward primers together with a Cbeta reverse primer. Sample barcodes and Illumina adapters were added in a final 25-cycle PCR with Deep VentR polymerase. Before sequencing, amplicons of 200-500 bp were gel-purified using a QIAquick gel extraction kit. TCRbeta amplicons were sequenced on an Illumina HiSeq 2500 with 250-bp paired-end reads. Concerning the study's data processing: Reads were quality-trimmed with Trimmomatic v0.33, and paired reads were merged with FLASH v1.2.11 to recover full CDR3 sequences. V, D and J germline segments were assigned to the rearranged TCRbeta sequences by MiGEC v1.2.1b. Clonotype statistics and Shannon-Wiener diversity indices were calculated with VDJtools v1.0.0. Except for diversity analysis, only the 250 most abundant clonotypes of each sample were used in subsequent analyses to reduce sampling bias. The public reads were quality trimmed at Q25 with fastp and then assembled into clones with MiXCR by TCRdb, keeping productive beta chains. Under each unique CDR3 protein, matching rows form one entry showing the most common genes and DNA. The V and J calls were not made by the authors but by TCRdb's processing. The sample table holds hundreds of thousands of distinct CDR3 sequences, of which about 60% were seen once. Roughly 8.9% of the sample belongs to the ten largest clones.

What the work shows at the level of the full study, not this receptor alone: Since the samples were bulk and unsorted, there was no way to compare CD4+ and CD8+ T cell repertoires. A significantly larger repertoire fraction was made up by the top 250 clones in tumors than in blood (p = 0.039). Repertoire overlap was found to be higher between tumor regions (mean approximately 35%) than between tumor-adjacent (approximately 17%) or tumor-blood (around 15%) pairs, consistent with antigen-driven expansion. Only four or five patients were included in the study, and the authors note that the findings should be validated in a larger study. Because only the TCR beta chain was sequenced and unpaired alpha chains were not captured, true repertoire diversity is likely underestimated.

TRIzol reagent was used to extract blood RNA from unsorted whole blood, while the DNeasy Blood & Tissue kit provided the germline DNA. At the time of sampling, the patients had chronic HBV infection and had not received any treatment. Approximately 4 milliliters of peripheral blood were collected into K2EDTA tubes before surgery. V and J lose 3 bases and 8 bases, and a span of 14 bases separates them. The CDR3 measures 14 amino acids from cysteine to phenylalanine. Of the read, only the CDR3 DNA is kept; its 42 bases are in frame from base 1. The germline V gene supplies CDR1 MNHEY and CDR2 SVGEGT. The table lists this clonotype with a few counts. This clone's antigen is unknown. No much larger clonotype is one base removed from it; base qualities were not supplied.

Sequences were obtained from peripheral blood. The sequence links TRBV6-2 or TRBV6-3 to TRBJ2-1, with the D call tentatively TRBD1 or TRBD2, each fitting 5 bases. The receptor was derived from a man aged 40-55 years with primary liver carcinoma and hepatitis B virus infection. CDR3 loop: CASSYYSLGDEQFF. The DNA sequence reads TGTGCCAGCAGTTATTATTCTCTGGGGGATGAGCAGTTCTTC.